The 24 T cell receptor beta chains listed next were all sequenced from one sample in a study of OX40 agonist ivuxolimab in advanced cancers. Method: immunoSEQ multiplex PCR; TCRdb's copy keeps in-frame clones and lacks some. The profile shows 65,000 to 90,000 clones, almost 85% of them singletons. The source was CD4+ or CD8+ T cells sorted from blood, collected in a trial of the OX40 agonist ivuxolimab. Receptors originate from an adult with an advanced solid tumor such as melanoma, head and neck, liver or kidney cancer.

The rearrangement uses TRBV5-4 and TRBJ2-7, with TRBD1 matching over 11 bases. The junction had 16 bases not matched to a gene; V was cut back by 4 bases and J by 7 bases. This CDR3 has 17 amino acids. Germline V gives CDR1 SGHNT, CDR2 YYREEE (reference sequence). For the CDR3, the DNA is TGTGCCAGCAGCCCAAACGCCGGGACAGGGGGAAAGTGGGAGCAGTACTTC. This codes for CASSPNAGTGGKWEQYF.

V is TRBV5-4 and J is TRBJ2-7, with 7 positions matching TRBD1. Losses at the gene ends were 4 bases for V and 3 bases for J; bases not matched to a gene: 4. Germline CDR1 and CDR2: SGHNT and YYREEE (reference sequence). The CDR3 loop spans 13 amino acids. DNA for the CDR3: TGTGCCAGCAGCCGGGACAGTCGCTACGAGCAGTACTTC. Translated, it gives CASSRDSRYEQYF.

The chain links TRBV6-1 to TRBJ1-1, with unresolved D. Germline CDR1 is MNHNS and CDR2 is SASEGT. Between the trimmed V and J ends, which lost 3 bases and 0 bases, there was a span of 5 bases. The CDR3 loop spans 13 amino acids. CDR3 residues: CASSERMNTEAFF. In DNA, the CDR3 is TGTGCCAGCAGTGAGCGGATGAACACTGAAGCTTTCTTT.

The chain carries TRBV18 and TRBJ1-5, with D possibly TRBD1 on 5 matching bases. Looked up from germline, CDR1 is KGHSH and CDR2 is LQKENI. V was pared by 3 bases and J by 11 bases, with 11 bases between. The CDR3 extends over 12 amino acids. CDR3 protein: CASSPTGGAQHF. In DNA form, the CDR3 reads TGTGCCAGCTCACCGACCGGGGGGGCCCAGCATTTT.

CDR3 in amino acids: CATSRVSGTGLFYGYTF. The CDR3 region has the DNA TGTGCCACCAGCAGAGTGTCCGGGACAGGGCTCTTCTATGGCTACACCTTC. The chain joins TRBV15 to TRBJ1-2; 9 positions agree with TRBD1. The germline V gene has CDR1 LNHNV and CDR2 YYDKDF (reference sequence). The CDR3 runs 17 residues. Losses at the gene ends were 1 base for V and 4 bases for J; bases not matched to a gene: 10. The full variable domain, rest sourced from reference TRBV15 and TRBJ1-2, is DAMVIQNPRYQVTQFGKPVTLSCSQTLNHNVMYWYQQKSSQAPKLLFHYYDKDFNNEADTPDNFQSRRPNTSFCFLDIRSPGLGDTAMYLCATSRVSGTGLFYGYTFGSGTRLTVV.

This clone was seen more than once but under ten times. The chain recombines TRBV11-2 with TRBJ1-3; no clear D gene. Trimming took 8 bases from V and 4 from J, leaving 12 bases between them. There are 13 residues in the CDR3. The V gene's germline CDR1 is SGHAT and CDR2 FQNNGV. The chain's CDR3 is CASVGFRGNTIYF. The CDR3 DNA is TGTGCCAGCGTAGGCTTCAGGGGAAACACCATATATTTT.

The genes are TRBV4-2 and TRBJ1-3; no definite D call. The CDR3 consists of 16 residues. The V and J ends lost 0 bases and 4 bases respectively, with 13 bases between them. The germline gives CDR1 LGHNA, CDR2 YNFKEQ. Written as DNA, the CDR3 is TGTGCCAGCAGCCAAGATCGTGGAGCCAGCGGAAACACCATATATTTT. Translation gives CASSQDRGASGNTIYF.

The V call is TRBV6-1, the J call TRBJ1-5; TRBD1 agrees at 8 bases. The germline CDR1 and CDR2 sequences are MNHNS and SASEGT. V trimming: 3 bases; J trimming: 0 bases; junction bases outside the gene matches: 7. The CDR3 runs 17 residues. The CDR3 protein is CASSDPGGSYSNQPQHF. The CDR3 nucleotides read TGTGCCAGCAGTGACCCAGGGGGCTCCTATAGCAATCAGCCCCAGCATTTT.

The chain is built from TRBV5-1 and TRBJ2-1; the match to TRBD1 covers 9 bases. In germline, CDR1 is SGHRS, CDR2 YFSETQ. The CDR3 is made up of 15 amino acids. The ends lost 4 bases at V and 6 bases at J; junction bases unmatched: 8. CDR3 nucleotide sequence: TGCGCCAGCAGCAGCCCGGGACAGGGCTCCAATGAGCAGTTCTTC. This sequence encodes CASSSPGQGSNEQFF.

The V gene is TRBV7-2, the J gene TRBJ2-5, with D possibly TRBD2 on 6 matching bases. Germline CDR1 SGHTA, CDR2 FQGNSA. This CDR3 is built from 16 residues. Trimming removed 3 bases from V and 5 bases from J, with 19 bases in between. This chain's CDR3 is CASSFGYIGSGETQYF. The CDR3 DNA reads as TGTGCCAGCAGCTTCGGGTATATCGGGAGCGGCGAGACCCAGTACTTC. Filled out from reference TRBV7-2 and TRBJ2-5, the complete variable domain reads GAGVSQSPSNKVTEKGKDVELRCDPISGHTALYWYRQSLGQGLEFLIYFQGNSAPDKSGLPSDRFSAERTGGSVSTLTIQRTQQEDSAVYLCASSFGYIGSGETQYFGPGTRLLVL.

A note on this clone: At one of its ends the junction is not consistent with the germline gene, which may arise from a read error. The rearrangement links TRBV28 to TRBJ1-1; possible D gene TRBD1, 5 bases. The CDR3 consists of 12 residues. Germline V gene data show CDR1 as MDHEN and CDR2 as SYDVKM. CDR3: CASSLRGAFSVF. Here the CDR3 DNA reads TGTGCCAGCAGTTTACGCGGGGCCTTTTCTGTCTTT.

The genes are TRBV9 and TRBJ2-7; TRBD2 matches 7 bases. The CDR3 loop spans 14 amino acids. Unmatched junction bases numbered 11, after V lost 4 bases and J lost 7 bases. Germline CDR1 reads SGDLS; CDR2 reads YYNGEE. The CDR3 here is CASSPRSGGREQYF. CDR3 DNA sequence: TGTGCCAGCAGCCCTCGTTCGGGGGGTAGAGAGCAGTACTTC.

This clone was seen a few times. The chain links TRBV9 to TRBJ1-6; D is undetermined. Between the trimmed V and J ends, which lost 4 bases and 10 bases, there was a span of 12 bases. The germline V gene encodes CDR1 SGDLS and CDR2 YYNGEE. This CDR3 contains 13 residues. CDR3 DNA sequence: TGTGCCAGCAGCTTAGGGTGGCGGTCACCCCTCCACTTT. It is translated as CASSLGWRSPLHF.

The count of this clone is one. This chain joins TRBV5-4 and TRBJ2-3; TRBD2 aligns across 9 bases. V was pared by 0 bases and J by 4 bases, with 9 bases of the junction left unmatched. The germline CDR1 and CDR2 sequences are SGHNT and YYREEE (reference sequence). The CDR3 runs to 17 residues. CDR3 amino acids: CASSLALGGGASDTQYF. In DNA form, the CDR3 reads TGTGCCAGCAGCTTGGCCTTGGGCGGGGGGGCCTCAGATACGCAGTATTTT.

This chain uses TRBV2 with TRBJ2-2; 10 bases match TRBD2. This CDR3 contains 17 residues. Losses at the gene ends were 0 bases for V and 8 bases for J; bases not matched to a gene: 9. In germline, CDR1 is SNHLY, CDR2 FYNNEI. In DNA, the CDR3 is TGTGCCAGCAGTGAAGCTAGCGGGAGGTCGCGAGCTGGGGAGCTGTTTTTT. It specifies CASSEASGRSRAGELFF.

The chain has TRBV11-2 and TRBJ1-4; D remains unclear. This CDR3 is built from 15 residues. The germline V gene encodes CDR1 SGHAT and CDR2 FQNNGV. V was clipped by 5 bases and J by 6 bases, with 16 bases between them. The CDR3 sequence: CASSLEPGLYEKLFF. The CDR3 DNA follows: TGTGCCAGCAGCCTGGAACCGGGCTTATATGAAAAACTGTTTTTT.

The V gene is TRBV5-1, the J gene TRBJ2-3; 8 nucleotides align to TRBD1. Germline values: CDR1 SGHRS, CDR2 YFSETQ. The junction had 5 bases not matched to a gene; V was cut back by 2 bases and J by 3 bases. This CDR3 region has 15 residues. Here the CDR3 reads CASSFTRTGTDTQYF. CDR3 nucleotides: TGCGCCAGCAGCTTTACGAGGACAGGGACAGATACGCAGTATTTT.

The V call is TRBV28, the J call TRBJ1-1; 10 bases fit TRBD1. The trim removed 6 bases at V and 5 bases at J, leaving 6 bases unmatched. Germline V gives CDR1 MDHEN, CDR2 SYDVKM. This CDR3 has 14 amino acids. CDR3 region: CASSKGQGTTEAFF. CDR3 nucleotide sequence: TGTGCCAGCAGCAAGGGACAGGGGACGACTGAAGCTTTCTTT.

This clone was detected once. This chain links TRBV2 with TRBJ2-5, with 9 positions matching TRBD1. V trimming: 6 bases; J trimming: 5 bases; junction bases outside the gene matches: 13. The length of the CDR3 is 16 residues. The germline CDR1 and CDR2 sequences are SNHLY and FYNNEI. CDR3 bases: TGTGCCAGCAGCCCCCCTATACAGGGGGCGGGGGAGACCCAGTACTTC. The encoded protein is CASSPPIQGAGETQYF. Using reference TRBV2 and TRBJ2-5 for the parts outside the CDR3, the full variable domain is EPEVTQTPSHQVTQMGQEVILRCVPISNHLYFYWYRQILGQKVEFLVSFYNNEISEKSEIFDDQFSVERPDGSNFTLKIRSTKLEDSAMYFCASSPPIQGAGETQYFGPGTRLLVL.

The chain is built from TRBV5-1 and TRBJ2-5; 8 bases line up with TRBD1. Looked up from germline, CDR1 is SGHRS and CDR2 is YFSETQ. The CDR3 loop spans 15 amino acids. Trimming cost V 0 bases and J 2 bases; bases outside gene matches: 3. In DNA, the CDR3 is TGCGCCAGCAGCTTGGCGGGACAGGTTCAAGAGACCCAGTACTTC. This encodes CASSLAGQVQETQYF.

The V gene is TRBV4-1, the J gene TRBJ2-3; 12 positions match TRBD2. After removal of 3 bases from V and 4 bases from J, the junction contained 5 bases not matched to a gene. This CDR3 is 16 amino acids long. CDR1 is MGHRA and CDR2 is YSYEKL in the germline V gene. CDR3 coding DNA: TGCGCCAGCAGCCAGACATCTAGCGGGGGGGCAGATACGCAGTATTTT. Protein sequence: CASSQTSSGGADTQYF.

DNA of the CDR3: TGTGCCAGTAGTATTAAGGGTTACGACCAGCCCCAGCATTTT. Its protein product is CASSIKGYDQPQHF. The J gene is TRBJ1-5, the V gene TRBV19; no firm D call. V shed 3 bases and J shed 7 bases, with 13 bases lying between them. From germline, CDR1 is LNHDA and CDR2 SQIVND (reference sequence). This CDR3 region has 14 residues.

The chain combines TRBV10-3 with TRBJ1-2; a possible D gene is TRBD1 (6 bases). The CDR3 covers 15 residues. Looked up from germline, CDR1 is ENHRY and CDR2 is SYGVKD. Trimming shortened V by 8 bases and J by 3 bases, and 19 bases separated the two germline ends. CDR3 sequence: CAIEDSSRRDYGYTF. DNA for the CDR3: TGTGCCATCGAGGACAGCTCCCGGAGGGACTATGGCTACACCTTC.

This clone has a handful of counts. The V gene is TRBV19, the J gene TRBJ1-4; no definite D call. Germline V lookup: CDR1 LNHDA, CDR2 SQIVND (reference sequence). Trimming pared 3 bases from V and 0 bases from J, leaving 8 bases between. This CDR3 is built from 15 residues. The CDR3 nucleotides are TGTGCCAGTAGTATCGGCCGACCAACTAATGAAAAACTGTTTTTT. The encoded protein is CASSIGRPTNEKLFF.